What follows are 5 T cell receptor beta chains derived from one specimen sequenced in a study of identical twins. Via MiXCR, TCRdb re-called the 5' RACE reads, giving one row per CDR3 protein. The sample holds a few hundred thousand distinct CDR3 sequences, roughly a tenth seen once. The material sequenced was memory T cells sorted from blood. The receptors come from a man aged 50 to 59 in good health.

This chain joins TRBV28 and TRBJ2-5; D is possibly TRBD1 (5 bases). V was trimmed by 6 bases and J by 1 base, leaving 12 bases between them. Germline V CDR1 and CDR2: MDHEN, SYDVKM. This CDR3 spans 14 amino acids. In DNA form, the CDR3 reads TGTGCCAGCAGGCCCCAGGGAACCCAAGAGACCCAGTACTTC. This encodes CASRPQGTQETQYF.

This clonotype has just a few counts. V gene TRBV5-4 combines with J gene TRBJ1-2; no clear D gene. CDR3 length equals 14 residues. Germline CDR1 reads SGHNT; CDR2 reads YYREEE (reference sequence). Trimming removed 6 bases from V and 4 bases from J, with 16 bases in between. The CDR3 nucleotides are TGTGCCAGCACCGAGTGGGGTATCGCCTATGGCTACACCTTC. Translated: CASTEWGIAYGYTF.

This clonotype was recorded at least ten times. The chain has TRBV11-2 and TRBJ2-3; unclear D gene. Germline V lookup: CDR1 SGHAT, CDR2 FQNNGV. Trimming took 6 bases from V and 6 from J, leaving 13 bases between them. The CDR3 is 13 amino acids. The CDR3 DNA reads TGTGCCAGCAGATGGGATTTCTCGGATACGCAGTATTTT. This gives the protein CASRWDFSDTQYF.

Many counts were recorded for this clonotype. J is TRBJ2-1 and V is TRBV14; TRBD2 agrees at 9 bases. Germline V gene data show CDR1 as SGHDN and CDR2 as FVKESK. Losses at the gene ends were 4 bases for V and 2 bases for J; bases not matched to a gene: 6. This CDR3 spans 16 amino acids. CDR3: CASSRMTSGTYNEQFF. The CDR3 region has the DNA TGTGCCAGCAGCCGGATGACTAGCGGAACCTACAATGAGCAGTTCTTC. The full variable domain, completed using reference TRBV14 and TRBJ2-1, is EAGVTQFPSHSVIEKGQTVTLRCDPISGHDNLYWYRRVMGKEIKFLLHFVKESKQDESGMPNNRFLAERTGGTYSTLKVQPAELEDSGVYFCASSRMTSGTYNEQFFGPGTRLTVL.

The chain uses TRBV28 and TRBJ2-3; no clear D. This CDR3 has 13 residues. The germline V gene encodes CDR1 MDHEN and CDR2 SYDVKM. V was clipped by 3 bases and J by 3 bases, with 7 bases between them. The CDR3 coding sequence is TGTGCCAGCAGTTTTCCCCGGACAGATACGCAGTATTTT. As protein: CASSFPRTDTQYF.